One T cell receptor beta chain is described in this entry. This sample is drawn from a study of CD8 T cells in Susac syndrome. Reverse transcription of roughly 0.5 to 1 ug RNA was carried out with random hexamers. With immunoSEQ multiplex PCR, TCR beta CDR3 was amplified across 54 Vbeta and 13 Jbeta. TCRdb re-called the immunoSEQ multiplex PCR reads through MiXCR, storing one row per CDR3 protein. The repertoire holds around 69,000 distinct CDR3 sequences, with roughly 95% as singletons. The sequence was collected from a human donor with multiple sclerosis. The material sequenced was CD4+ T cells from PBMCs.

The CDR3 sequence is CASSFKGGPDEQYF. The CDR3 DNA is TGTGCCAGCAGTTTTAAAGGGGGGCCAGACGAGCAGTACTTC. The rearrangement links TRBV12-3 or TRBV12-4 to TRBJ2-7; D may be TRBD1 or TRBD2 (6 bases each). V lost 3 bases and J 5 bases, leaving 14 bases between the germline ends. The CDR3 runs 14 residues.